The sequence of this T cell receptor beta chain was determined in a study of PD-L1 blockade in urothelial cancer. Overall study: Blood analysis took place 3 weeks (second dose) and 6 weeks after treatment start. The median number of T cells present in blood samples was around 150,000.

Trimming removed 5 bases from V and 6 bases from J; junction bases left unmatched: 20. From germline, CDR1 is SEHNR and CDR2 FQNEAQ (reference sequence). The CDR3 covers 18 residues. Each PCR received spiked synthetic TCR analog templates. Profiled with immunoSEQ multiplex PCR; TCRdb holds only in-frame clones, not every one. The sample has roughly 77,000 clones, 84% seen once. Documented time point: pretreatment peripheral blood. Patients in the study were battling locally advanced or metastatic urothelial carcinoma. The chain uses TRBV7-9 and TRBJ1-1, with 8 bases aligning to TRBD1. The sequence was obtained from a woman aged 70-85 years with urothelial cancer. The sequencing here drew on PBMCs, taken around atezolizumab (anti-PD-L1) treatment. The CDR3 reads CASSTKAGQALERAEAFF. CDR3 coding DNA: TGTGCCAGCAGCACCAAAGCGGGACAGGCCCTAGAACGGGCTGAAGCTTTCTTT.